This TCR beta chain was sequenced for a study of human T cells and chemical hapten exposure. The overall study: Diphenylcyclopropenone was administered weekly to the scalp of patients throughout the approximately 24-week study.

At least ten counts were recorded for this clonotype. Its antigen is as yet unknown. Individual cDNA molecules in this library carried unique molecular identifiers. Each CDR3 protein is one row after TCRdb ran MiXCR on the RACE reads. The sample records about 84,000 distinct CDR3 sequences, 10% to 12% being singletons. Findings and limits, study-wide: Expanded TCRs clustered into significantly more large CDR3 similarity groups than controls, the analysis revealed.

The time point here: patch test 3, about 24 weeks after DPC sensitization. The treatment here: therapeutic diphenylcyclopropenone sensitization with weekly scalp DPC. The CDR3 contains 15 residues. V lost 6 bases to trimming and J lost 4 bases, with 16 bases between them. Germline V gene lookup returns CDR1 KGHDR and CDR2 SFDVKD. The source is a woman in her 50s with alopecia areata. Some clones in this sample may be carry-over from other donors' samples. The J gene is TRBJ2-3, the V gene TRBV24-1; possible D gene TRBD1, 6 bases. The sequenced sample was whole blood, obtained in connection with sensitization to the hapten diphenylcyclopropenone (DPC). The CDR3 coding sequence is TGTGCCACCAGTTCAGGGGCCCCAACCCCAGATACGCAGTATTTT. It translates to CATSSGAPTPDTQYF.